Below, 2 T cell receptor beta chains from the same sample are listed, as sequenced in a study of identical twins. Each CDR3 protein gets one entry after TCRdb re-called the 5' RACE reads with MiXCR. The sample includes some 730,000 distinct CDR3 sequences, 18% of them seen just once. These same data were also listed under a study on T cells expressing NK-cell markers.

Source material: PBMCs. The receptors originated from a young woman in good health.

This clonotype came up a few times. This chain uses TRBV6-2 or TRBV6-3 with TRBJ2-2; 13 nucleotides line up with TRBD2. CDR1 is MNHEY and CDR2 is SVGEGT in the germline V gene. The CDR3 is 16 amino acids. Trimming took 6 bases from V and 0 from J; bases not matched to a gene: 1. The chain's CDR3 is CASRGLAGTNTGELFF. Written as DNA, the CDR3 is TGTGCCAGCAGGGGACTAGCGGGAACGAACACCGGGGAGCTGTTTTTT.

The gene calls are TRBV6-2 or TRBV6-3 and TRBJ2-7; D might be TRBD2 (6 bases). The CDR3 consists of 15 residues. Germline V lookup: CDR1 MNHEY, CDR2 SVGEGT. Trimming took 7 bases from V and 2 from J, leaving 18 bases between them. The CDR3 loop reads CASTREAGHTYEQYF. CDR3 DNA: TGTGCCAGCACCAGAGAAGCGGGCCACACCTACGAGCAGTACTTC.